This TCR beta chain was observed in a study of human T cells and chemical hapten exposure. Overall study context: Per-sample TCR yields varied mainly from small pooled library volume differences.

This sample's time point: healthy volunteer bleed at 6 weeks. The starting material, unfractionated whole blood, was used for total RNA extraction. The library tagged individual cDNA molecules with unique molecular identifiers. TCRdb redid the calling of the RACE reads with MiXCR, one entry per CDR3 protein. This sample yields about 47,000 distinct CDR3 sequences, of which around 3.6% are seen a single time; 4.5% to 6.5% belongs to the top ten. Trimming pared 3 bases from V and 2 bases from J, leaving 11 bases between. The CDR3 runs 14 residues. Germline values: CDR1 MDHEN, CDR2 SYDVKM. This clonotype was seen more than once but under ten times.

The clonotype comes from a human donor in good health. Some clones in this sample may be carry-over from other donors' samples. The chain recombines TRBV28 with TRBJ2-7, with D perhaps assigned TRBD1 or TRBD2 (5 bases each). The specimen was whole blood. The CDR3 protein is CASSFRDGPYEQYF. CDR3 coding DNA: TGTGCCAGCAGTTTCCGGGACGGACCCTACGAGCAGTACTTC.